This T cell receptor (beta chain) is drawn from a study of monozygotic twins with inflammatory bowel disease. Regarding this clonotype: The antigen remains undetermined.

UMIs incorporating a 6-nucleotide sample barcode were appended by means of template switching. TCRdb re-called the 5' RACE reads, yielding one record per CDR3 amino acid sequence without DNA. This sample's clone table lists approximately 400,000 distinct CDR3 sequences. Study-level results: It was not supported that a single strong signal or clonotype was associated with IBD. Patient-specific immunosuppressive treatments may have made repertoires more variable.

Sequenced sample: blood. This TCR was sampled from a human donor with ulcerative colitis or Crohn's disease, or a healthy co-twin of an affected twin (not recorded which).

This CDR3 is CASSPKQELSSGNTIYF. J is TRBJ1-3 and V is TRBV27; the D gene TCRdb calls, TRBD1, cannot be checked with no DNA. This CDR3 comprises 17 residues. Germline V CDR1 and CDR2: MNHEY, SMNVEV (reference sequence).